Below, one TCR beta chain is given with its context. No antigen is known for it. Per-base qualities were not stored, and no clone one base away is much larger. This entry is derived from a study of CD8+ T cells in alopecia areata (dated by TCRdb to about 2018). With respect to the entire study: In both human patients and the C3H/HeJ mouse model, the study applied high-throughput TCRbeta sequencing to look at T cell clonal expansion in alopecia areata. Human TCRbeta sequencing covered scalp tissue and sorted CD4+ and CD8+ peripheral blood T cells from patchy and totalis/universalis alopecia areata patients and healthy controls. Scalp clonality was compared across normal scalp (n=4), patchy alopecia areata scalp (n=8), and alopecia totalis/universalis scalp (n=8). immunoSEQ multiplex PCR using 35 Vbeta forward primers and 13 Jbeta reverse primers was used to amplify TCRbeta CDR3 regions. RNA was obtained with the PAXgene miRNA kit for fixed scalp, the miRNeasy kit for PBMCs, and the RNeasy kit for mouse skin. Findings and caveats that apply to the study as a whole: Resident alphabeta T cells in normal human skin are also sequenced, complicating scalp TCR repertoire analysis, unlike mouse skin dominated by gammadelta T cells. Higher clonality and more expanded CD8+ clones were observed in lesional scalp than in normal scalp, particularly in alopecia totalis/universalis, a finding suggestive of antigenic drive. TCR sequences shared between patients were less clear than in mice, possibly partly because of HLA diversity in the patient population.

PBMCs were isolated by density centrifugation and stained for CD3, CD4 and CD8, and CD4+ and CD8+ T cells were sorted on a FACSAria. Scalp biopsies and blood samples were obtained from unaffected controls. There are 16 amino acids in the CDR3, from cysteine to phenylalanine inclusive. Only CDR3 DNA is held: 48 bases, read in frame from base 1. CDR1 SQVTM and CDR2 ANQGSEA are derived from the germline V gene. Trimming removed 4 bases from V and 5 bases from J, leaving 22 bases between the germline ends. The library was made by the immunoSEQ multiplex PCR assay. To provide template for TCR sequencing, every sample had RNA extracted and reverse transcribed into cDNA. First-strand cDNA was synthesized with SuperScript III using a 2:1 mix of oligo-dT and random hexamers. A synthetic immune receptor repertoire was used to gauge amplification bias, and whatever bias remained was removed computationally. The study's processing was this. Raw reads were preprocessed for error removal, and CDR3 was defined according to IMGT conventions as running from the conserved cysteine to phenylalanine. Clonality was calculated as 1 minus Shannon entropy normalized by log2 of the number of productive unique TCRs. Whether each scalp clone was CD4 or CD8 was inferred by checking scalp TCRbeta sequences against the CD4 and CD8 repertoires from sorted blood. Imported from immuneACCESS, the table was reduced by TCRdb to in-frame sequences with V and J called. These copies leave out some clones; in studies compared against another copy, an unresolved V gene accounts for under half, and the cause of the remainder is not known. V and J calls and clone size follow that table, whereas D and trimming were derived from the DNA. Across this sample there are about 150,000 clones, with less than 65% seen only once. The ten largest clones capture approximately 34% of the sample.

The sample was CD8+ T cells sorted from blood. This chain joins TRBV29-1 to TRBJ2-3; TRBD1 is possibly the D segment (6 matching bases). The source is a human donor in good health. The CDR3 is CSVVTGLSKGGDTQYF. The sequence in DNA is TGCAGCGTTGTTACAGGGCTCTCTAAAGGAGGAGATACGCAGTATTTT.